This entry describes one TCR beta chain. Its antigen is not identified. This specimen comes from a study of OX40 agonist ivuxolimab in advanced cancers. Study-level background: Dosing consisted of intravenous ivuxolimab at 0.01 to 10 mg/kg every 2 weeks.

J lost 4 bases, V lost 4 bases, and 7 bases had no gene match. Germline V gene data show CDR1 as SGDLS and CDR2 as YYNGEE. This CDR3 spans 15 amino acids. Profiled with immunoSEQ multiplex PCR; TCRdb holds only in-frame clones, not every one. The table records more than 50,000 clones, about 86% of them present only once. Study-wide results and caveats: Nonresponders included some who also had low normalized T-cell clonal expansion. More expanded clones were found, on average, in CD8+ than in CD4+ T cells.

The chain couples TRBV9 to TRBJ1-3; 8 positions match TRBD1. The TCR sequence derives from an adult with an advanced solid tumor such as melanoma, head and neck, liver or kidney cancer. The source material was CD4+ or CD8+ T cells sorted from blood, sampled in a trial of the OX40 agonist ivuxolimab. The CDR3 is CASSPPTGAGNTIYF. CDR3 sequence (DNA): TGTGCCAGCAGCCCGCCGACAGGGGCCGGAAACACCATATATTTT.